These T cell receptor beta chains were read from a single sample in a study of metastatic and nonmetastatic thyroid tumors. TCRdb re-analyzed the PCR reads using MiXCR. The sample contains 15,000 or so clones, more than 3% of which appear only once. The sample consisted of tumor tissue. The origin of the receptors is a female donor with papillary thyroid cancer or a benign thyroid nodule (not recorded which). Some clones in this sample may be carry-over from other donors' samples. Both conserved end residues are part of each CDR3. The D gene is left open where the match is weak. Size is omitted from some rows. Given values are once, few, many or a class for expanded clones.

D	size	V	J	DNA	CDR3
.	.	TRBV6-2/TRBV6-3	TRBJ2-5	TGTGCCAGCAGCTGGGGGACAAATCAAGAGACCCAGTACTTC	CASSWGTNQETQYF
TRBD1	.	TRBV7-9	TRBJ1-2	TGTGCCAGCAGCTCTGGACAGGGAGGGGGGTATGGCTACACCTTC	CASSSGQGGGYGYTF
.	.	TRBV9	TRBJ1-2	TGTGCCAGCAGCTCGTCTGACGAACCTGGCTATGGCTACACCTTC	CASSSSDEPGYGYTF
.	few	TRBV7-9	TRBJ2-3	TGTGCCAGCATCCAGGGGTTTGACGCGAGCACAGATACGCAGTATTTT	CASIQGFDASTDTQYF
.	few	TRBV7-3	TRBJ2-3	TGTGCCAGCAGCTTACTCGGGGCCGGGGCCACAGATACGCAGTATTTT	CASSLLGAGATDTQYF
.	.	TRBV6-1	TRBJ1-6	TGTGCCAGCAGTCTAGGGGAGGGGCGTTCACCCCTCCACTTT	CASSLGEGRSPLHF
TRBD2	few	TRBV11-2	TRBJ2-3	TGTGCCAGCAGCTTAGAGGTTAGCGGGAGTTTTGCAGATACGCAGTATTTT	CASSLEVSGSFADTQYF
.	.	TRBV5-1	TRBJ2-7	TGCGCCAGCAGCCCGAGGACTACACGCTACGAGCAGTACTTC	CASSPRTTRYEQYF
.	.	TRBV30	TRBJ2-7	TGTGCCTGGAGTTCCCGGGACAAGTCCTACGAGCAGTACTTC	CAWSSRDKSYEQYF
TRBD1	.	TRBV28	TRBJ2-7	TGTGCCAGCAGTACTTTGGACAGGGCACACGAGCAGTACTTC	CASSTLDRAHEQYF
.	.	TRBV13	TRBJ1-3	TGTGCCAGCAGCTTAGGGGGAAACCCGGGGGCTGGAAACACCATATATTTT	CASSLGGNPGAGNTIYF
.	few	TRBV6-5	TRBJ1-6	TGTGCCAGCAGTTACGTCCTAGGTAGCCATAATTCACCCCTCCACTTT	CASSYVLGSHNSPLHF
TRBD1	few	TRBV6-2/TRBV6-3	TRBJ2-7	TGTGCCAGCAGAACCAGGACAGGGACGGCCTACGAGCAGTACTTC	CASRTRTGTAYEQYF
TRBD1	.	TRBV5-1	TRBJ1-2	TGCGCCAGCAGCTTGGAATGGGGGGGAAAAGGGGGCTACATCTTC	CASSLEWGGKGGYIF